The rows below give T cell receptor beta chains drawn from one sample of a study of human T cells and chemical hapten exposure. In TCRdb, the RACE reads were re-called with MiXCR into one record per CDR3 protein. This sample has 52,000 or so distinct CDR3 sequences, with roughly 10% found just once. The specimen comprised whole blood, sampled in connection with sensitization to the hapten diphenylcyclopropenone (DPC). These receptors all come from a man aged 40-49 years with alopecia areata. Some clones in this sample may be carry-over from other donors' samples. The CDR3 runs from the conserved cysteine through the conserved F or W. D genes are given only for firm matches. A clone size is listed for some rows: how often the clone was seen (once, few, many), or a class if it is expanded.

J: TRBJ2-5
V: TRBV7-2
size: .
D: .
DNA: TGTGCCAGCAGCTTGAACAGAGGCGAGACCCAGTACTTC
CDR3: CASSLNRGETQYF

J: TRBJ2-1
V: TRBV13
size: many
D: .
DNA: TGTGCCAGCAGCCCCCTTGGGATGGGTAGCTCCTACAATGAGCAGTTCTTC
CDR3: CASSPLGMGSSYNEQFF

J: TRBJ2-1
V: TRBV5-1
size: many
D: .
DNA: TGCGCCAGCAGCTTTAATGCGGGGAATGAGCAGTTCTTC
CDR3: CASSFNAGNEQFF

J: TRBJ2-7
V: TRBV28
size: many
D: .
DNA: TGTGCCAGCAGACAGGACAGAGTACCCTACGAGCAGTACTTC
CDR3: CASRQDRVPYEQYF

J: TRBJ1-5
V: TRBV5-1
size: .
D: .
DNA: TGCGCCAGCAGCACCGGGGGCAATCAGCCCCAGCATTTT
CDR3: CASSTGGNQPQHF

J: TRBJ1-2
V: TRBV3-1
size: few
D: TRBD1
DNA: TGTGCCAGCAGCCAAGACCCGGACAGGGACTATGGCTACACCTTC
CDR3: CASSQDPDRDYGYTF

J: TRBJ2-1
V: TRBV7-2
size: .
D: .
DNA: TGTGCCAGCAGTCCCACCGCTGGCGGGCAGTTCTTC
CDR3: CASSPTAGGQFF

J: TRBJ2-1
V: TRBV11-2
size: .
D: TRBD2
DNA: TGTGCCAGCAGCTTACCTAGCGGCGACAATGAGCAGTTCTTC
CDR3: CASSLPSGDNEQFF

J: TRBJ2-2
V: TRBV19
size: few
D: .
DNA: TGTGCCAGTAGTATAGCCGGGGAGCTGTTTTTT
CDR3: CASSIAGELFF

J: TRBJ1-4
V: TRBV2
size: few
D: .
DNA: TGTGCCAGCATGCCGGGGGCAGGCCACGAAAAACTGTTTTTT
CDR3: CASMPGAGHEKLFF

J: TRBJ2-2
V: TRBV4-2
size: .
D: TRBD2
DNA: TGTGCCAGCAGCCAAGGGGCTAGCGGGAGGGCCCACACCGGGGAGCTGTTTTTT
CDR3: CASSQGASGRAHTGELFF

J: TRBJ2-1
V: TRBV5-1
size: .
D: TRBD2
DNA: TGCGCCAGCAGCCCCGACTTAGCGGGAGGGTACAATGAGCAGTTCTTC
CDR3: CASSPDLAGGYNEQFF

J: TRBJ1-4
V: TRBV19
size: few
D: .
DNA: TGTGCCAGTAGTATTCGGATGACAGGCTTCAATGAAAAACTGTTTTTT
CDR3: CASSIRMTGFNEKLFF

J: TRBJ2-1
V: TRBV28
size: .
D: .
DNA: TGTGCCAGCAGCCTCGGCCCAAACCGGTTCTTC
CDR3: CASSLGPNRFF

J: TRBJ2-1
V: TRBV5-1
size: many
D: TRBD2
DNA: TGCGCCAGCAGCTTGGAGGCGGTACTAGCGGGAGGCAATGAGCAGTTCTTC
CDR3: CASSLEAVLAGGNEQFF

J: TRBJ1-1
V: TRBV7-3
size: few
D: .
DNA: TGTGCCAGCAGCTTAACGGGGGGCACTGAAGCTTTCTTT
CDR3: CASSLTGGTEAFF

J: TRBJ2-2
V: TRBV28
size: many
D: .
DNA: TGTGCCAGCAGTTTATCTCACAGTACCGCTGCCGGGGAGCTGTTTTTT
CDR3: CASSLSHSTAAGELFF

J: TRBJ1-4
V: TRBV6-5
size: .
D: .
DNA: TGTGCCAGCAGGATCTCCATCTCAACTAATGAAAAACTGTTTTTT
CDR3: CASRISISTNEKLFF

J: TRBJ1-5
V: TRBV4-1
size: few
D: .
DNA: TGCGCCAGCAGCCGAGAAACTCTGCGGGACACGGACCCACCCCAGCATTTT
CDR3: CASSRETLRDTDPPQHF

J: TRBJ2-7
V: TRBV28
size: many
D: .
DNA: TGTGCCAGCAGTTTATTCCGGACTAAATACGAGCAGTACTTC
CDR3: CASSLFRTKYEQYF

J: TRBJ2-7
V: TRBV15
size: .
D: .
DNA: TGTGCCACCAGCAGCCCCCCAACCTACGAGCAGTACTTC
CDR3: CATSSPPTYEQYF

J: TRBJ2-1
V: TRBV6-2/TRBV6-3
size: many
D: TRBD2
DNA: TGTGCCAGCAGTTACCAGGGACTAGCGGGAGTAAGCATTTACAATGAGCAGTTCTTC
CDR3: CASSYQGLAGVSIYNEQFF

J: TRBJ2-5
V: TRBV9
size: few
D: .
DNA: TGTGCCAGCAGCGTAGACGGGGGTCGAGAGACCCAGTACTTC
CDR3: CASSVDGGRETQYF

J: TRBJ2-5
V: TRBV28
size: .
D: .
DNA: TGTGCCAGCAGTTTGGGGGCAGAAGAGACCCAGTACTTC
CDR3: CASSLGAEETQYF